One and the same sample provided the 16 T cell receptor beta chains below, sequenced in a study of cytomegalovirus exposure and HLA in healthy donors. The primer mix had 60 Vbeta and 13 Jbeta primers. TCRdb's copy holds only in-frame clones and misses some; the assay was immunoSEQ multiplex PCR. The table shows some 150,000 clones, with roughly 78% occurring only once. Sequenced material: PBMCs. Every receptor here comes from a man aged 40-49 years in good health and CMV-seronegative.

The CDR3 nucleotides read TGTGCCAGCAGCGTCCTAGCGGGAGGGACCCCAGATACGCAGTATTTT. It encodes CASSVLAGGTPDTQYF. The chain is built from TRBV9 and TRBJ2-3; 12 bases are shared with TRBD2. CDR1 is SGDLS and CDR2 is YYNGEE in the germline V gene. The length of the CDR3 is 16 residues. V lost 2 bases and J lost 4; bases outside the gene matches: 5.

The rearrangement uses TRBV5-1 and TRBJ2-5; 7 bases line up with TRBD2. Germline-derived CDR1 and CDR2 are SGHRS and YFSETQ. This CDR3 is built from 13 residues. The junction had 2 bases not matched to a gene; V was cut back by 1 base and J by 5 bases. The CDR3 is CASSLKGGETQYF. The CDR3 nucleotides read TGCGCCAGCAGCTTGAAGGGAGGGGAGACCCAGTACTTC.

V gene TRBV10-3 combines with J gene TRBJ1-2; tentatively, D is TRBD1 (6 bases). Trimming left V 5 bases short and J 8 bases short, with 12 bases between. Germline CDR1 is ENHRY and CDR2 is SYGVKD. The CDR3 covers 12 residues. CDR3 loop: CAISNPRGGYTF. CDR3 sequence (DNA): TGTGCCATCAGTAACCCCAGGGGAGGCTACACCTTC.

The V and J genes are TRBV6-1 and TRBJ2-5, with 9 bases identical to TRBD2. CDR3 length equals 14 residues. V was clipped by 7 bases and J by 4 bases; unmatched bases: 7. Germline CDR1 reads MNHNS; CDR2 reads SASEGT. In DNA, the CDR3 is TGTGCCAGCAAATTTAGCGGGAGTTCAGAGACCCAGTACTTC. Encoded protein: CASKFSGSSETQYF.

The V and J genes are TRBV28 and TRBJ1-5, with D possibly TRBD1 on 5 matching bases. The germline V and J ends were trimmed by 2 bases and 2 bases, with 7 bases remaining between them. The length of the CDR3 is 14 residues. Germline assignment: CDR1 MDHEN and CDR2 SYDVKM. DNA of the CDR3: TGTGCCAGCAGTTTAGGGGGGGGCAATCAGCCCCAGCATTTT. Its translation is CASSLGGGNQPQHF.

The chain is built from TRBV2 and TRBJ2-1; D perhaps matches TRBD2 (5 bases). The CDR3 runs 13 residues. Per germline, CDR1 SNHLY and CDR2 FYNNEI. V lost 5 bases and J lost 11, with 16 bases in between. CDR3 sequence reads: CASSLGESSKQFF. For the CDR3, the DNA is TGTGCCAGCAGTCTCGGGGAATCTAGTAAGCAGTTCTTC.

The chain recombines TRBV7-2 with TRBJ2-3, with 7 bases that match TRBD1. CDR3 length: 15 residues. Germline V CDR1 and CDR2: SGHTA, FQGNSA. V lost 1 base and J lost 5; bases outside the gene matches: 6. CDR3 DNA sequence: TGTGCCAGCAGCTTAGGAACAGGGGTGGGAGATACGCAGTATTTT. It encodes CASSLGTGVGDTQYF.

V usage is TRBV5-4 and J usage is TRBJ2-1; D call uncertain. This CDR3 spans 14 amino acids. Germline-derived CDR1 and CDR2 are SGHNT and YYREEE (reference sequence). The V and J ends lost 0 bases and 14 bases respectively, with 18 bases between them. CDR3 protein: CASSLEISTTEKFF. The CDR3 nucleotides are TGTGCCAGCAGCTTGGAGATTAGCACCACGGAGAAGTTCTTC. The whole variable domain, remainder taken from reference TRBV5-4 and TRBJ2-1, is ETGVTQSPTHLIKTRGQQVTLRCSSQSGHNTVSWYQQALGQGPQFIFQYYREEENGRGNFPPRFSGLQFPNYSSELNVNALELDDSALYLCASSLEISTTEKFFGPGTRLTVL.

The chain couples TRBV7-2 to TRBJ1-2; D gene ambiguous. The CDR3 runs to 14 residues. Germline V lookup: CDR1 SGHTA, CDR2 FQGNSA. Trimming cost V 1 base and J 8 bases, with 14 bases left between them. CDR3 nucleotides: TGTGCCAGCAGCTTAGGTCTCGGGTCTCGCGGCTACACCTTC. Protein: CASSLGLGSRGYTF.

This clone has only one observation. The chain combines TRBV4-3 with TRBJ1-2; D gene uncertain. Trimming removed 4 bases from V and 7 bases from J, with 16 bases in between. Per the germline V gene, CDR1 is LGHNA and CDR2 is YSLEER. CDR3 length: 14 residues. Here the CDR3 reads CASSRGLREGGYTF. The CDR3 DNA follows: TGCGCCAGCAGCCGAGGGCTTCGGGAAGGTGGCTACACCTTC.

The V and J genes are TRBV7-6 and TRBJ2-1; 9 bases map to TRBD2. The CDR3 has 17 residues. Germline loops: CDR1 SGHVS, CDR2 FNYEAQ. J was trimmed by 8 bases and V by 0 bases; bases with no gene match: 11. CDR3 coding DNA: TGTGCCAGCAGCTTAGCCCTTAGCGGGAGCTCCGTTGATGAGCAGTTCTTC. Its protein is CASSLALSGSSVDEQFF.

The V and J genes are TRBV29-1 and TRBJ2-2, with TRBD2 identical over 12 bases. With V trimmed by 6 bases and J by 5 bases, 10 bases remained unmatched. Germline V gene lookup returns CDR1 SQVTM and CDR2 ANQGSEA. The CDR3 loop spans 16 amino acids. CDR3 protein: CSVTGLAGSRTGELFF. Here the CDR3 DNA reads TGCAGCGTCACCGGACTAGCGGGAAGTCGGACCGGGGAGCTGTTTTTT.

The chain is built from TRBV11-2 and TRBJ2-5; a weak D match, TRBD2 (6 bases). Gene TRBJ2-7 matches the end of the DNA better, so the J call may be wrong. Germline-derived CDR1 and CDR2 are SGHAT and FQNNGV. The CDR3 totals 16 residues. The CDR3 nucleotides read TGTGCCAGCAGCTTATCGCTAGCGAAAATCCTCTACGAGCAGTACTTC. Translating it yields CASSLSLAKILYEQYF.

This chain's CDR3 is CASSFEQGAKGYTF. The DNA of the CDR3 is TGTGCCAGCAGCTTCGAACAGGGGGCGAAAGGCTACACCTTC. This chain joins TRBV7-2 and TRBJ1-2; 9 bases line up with TRBD1. The germline V gene has CDR1 SGHTA and CDR2 FQGNSA. This CDR3 has 14 residues. The V gene end was trimmed by 3 bases and the J gene end by 8 bases; junction bases not matched to a gene: 7.

The chain combines TRBV14 with TRBJ1-1, with D perhaps matching TRBD1 (5 bases). The CDR3 totals 16 residues. Per germline, CDR1 SGHDN and CDR2 FVKESK. V lost 0 bases to trimming and J lost 1 base, with 12 bases between them. The CDR3 DNA follows: TGTGCCAGCAGCCAAGAAATGGGGCGGTGGAACACTGAAGCTTTCTTT. It codes for CASSQEMGRWNTEAFF.

The chain has TRBV2 and TRBJ2-4, with 10 bases lining up with TRBD1. The CDR3 loop spans 12 amino acids. Trimming cost V 9 bases and J 5 bases; bases outside gene matches: 1. Germline V gene lookup returns CDR1 SNHLY and CDR2 FYNNEI. In DNA, the CDR3 is TGTGCCAGAGGGACAGGGGAAAACATTCAGTACTTC. It specifies CARGTGENIQYF.